The 20 T cell receptor beta chains presented below share a single source sample, sequenced in a study of siplizumab effects on memory and regulatory T cells. Some clones are missing from TCRdb's copy, which holds only in-frame ones; the method was immunoSEQ multiplex PCR. The profile shows approximately 100,000 clones, 93% of them singletons. Sequencing was performed on non-Treg CD4+ T cells sorted from blood. The receptors shown here come from a human donor in good health.

The V gene is TRBV2, the J gene TRBJ2-7; D is undetermined. Germline V gene lookup returns CDR1 SNHLY and CDR2 FYNNEI. V lost 2 bases and J lost 6, with 8 bases in between. The CDR3 is made up of 12 amino acids. CDR3 bases: TGTGCCAGCAGTGAATTCAACAGCGAGCAGTACTTC. As protein: CASSEFNSEQYF.

The CDR3 DNA follows: TGTGCCAGCAGCTTACGGGCAGATACGCAGTATTTT. Its translation: CASSLRADTQYF. J is TRBJ2-3 and V is TRBV7-9; no firm D call. V was shortened by 2 bases and J by 4 bases, with 4 bases between the two germline ends. CDR3 size: 12 residues. Germline assignment: CDR1 SEHNR and CDR2 FQNEAQ (reference sequence). Supplemented by reference TRBV7-9 and TRBJ2-3, the full variable domain reads DTGVSQNPRHKITKRGQNVTFRCDPISEHNRLYWYRQTLGQGPEFLTYFQNEAQLEKSRLLSDRFSAERPKGSFSTLEIQRTEQGDSAMYLCASSLRADTQYFGPGTRLTVL.

The rearrangement joins TRBV14 to TRBJ2-5; D ambiguous. Trimming removed 0 bases at V and 0 bases at J, with 17 bases between. The CDR3 consists of 18 residues. The V gene's germline CDR1 is SGHDN and CDR2 FVKESK. This CDR3 reads CASSQDRFGPIYQETQYF. The CDR3 nucleotides read TGTGCCAGCAGCCAAGATAGGTTCGGACCAATTTACCAAGAGACCCAGTACTTC.

This clone was observed once. The chain uses TRBV5-1 and TRBJ2-3; possible D gene TRBD2, 6 bases. CDR1 is SGHRS, CDR2 YFSETQ, per germline. The CDR3 loop spans 16 amino acids. The V end lost 4 bases, the J end lost 1 base, and 16 bases lay between the germline ends. The CDR3: CASSLPAREGTDTQYF. The CDR3 nucleotides read TGCGCCAGCAGCCTGCCAGCGAGGGAGGGCACAGATACGCAGTATTTT.

The chain uses TRBV27 and TRBJ2-7; maybe TRBD2 (5 bases). CDR1 and CDR2 from the germline V gene are MNHEY and SMNVEV (reference sequence). Trimming stripped 4 bases from V and 0 bases from J, with 16 bases between. The CDR3 has 16 amino acids. CDR3 bases: TGTGCCAGCAGTTGGAAGGGAAGAGGGAGCTCCTACGAGCAGTACTTC. This gives the protein CASSWKGRGSSYEQYF.

The count of this clone is one. The V and J genes are TRBV14 and TRBJ2-2, with D hard to call. CDR1 SGHDN and CDR2 FVKESK come from the germline V gene. V lost 1 base and J 4 bases, leaving 4 bases between the germline ends. The CDR3 has 13 amino acids. CDR3 amino acids: CASSQGFTGELFF. In DNA form, the CDR3 reads TGTGCCAGCAGCCAAGGGTTCACCGGGGAGCTGTTTTTT.

This clone was recorded a few times. CDR3 in amino acids: CASSKNEGDTYEQYF. For the CDR3, the DNA is TGTGCCAGCAGCAAGAACGAGGGGGACACCTACGAGCAGTACTTC. The chain links TRBV21-1 to TRBJ2-7; TRBD1 was called by the table and not checked on the DNA. TRBV21-1 is a recognized pseudogene. This CDR3 contains 15 residues.

The chain has TRBV9 and TRBJ1-2; D perhaps matches TRBD1 (5 bases). The CDR3 totals 11 residues. The V gene lost 7 bases and the J gene lost 8 bases, with 12 bases spanning the gap. The V gene's germline CDR1 is SGDLS and CDR2 YYNGEE. CDR3 amino acids: CASGRGDGYTF. The CDR3 DNA reads as TGTGCCAGCGGACGGGGGGACGGCTACACCTTC.

This clone was detected once. The gene calls are TRBV7-2 and TRBJ2-2, with D hard to call. Germline V gene lookup returns CDR1 SGHTA and CDR2 FQGNSA. The V end lost 2 bases, the J end lost 2 bases, and 9 bases lay between the germline ends. This CDR3 contains 15 residues. The CDR3 sequence: CASSLTKGNTGELFF. CDR3 nucleotide sequence: TGTGCCAGCAGCTTAACCAAGGGAAACACCGGGGAGCTGTTTTTT.

The chain employs TRBV5-4 and TRBJ2-7; D might be TRBD2 (7 bases). The CDR3 length is 14 residues. From germline, CDR1 is SGHNT and CDR2 YYREEE (reference sequence). Trimming took 0 bases from V and 6 from J, leaving 13 bases between them. The DNA for the CDR3 is TGTGCCAGCAGCTTGGATTCGGGGGGCAGCGAGCAGTACTTC. It codes for CASSLDSGGSEQYF.

The chain links TRBV2 to TRBJ1-6, with D unclear. The CDR3 totals 12 residues. The ends were cut back, 6 bases at V and 8 bases at J, with 8 bases in the middle. Looked up from germline, CDR1 is SNHLY and CDR2 is FYNNEI. CDR3 nucleotide sequence: TGTGCCAGCAGCTGGAGGGATTCACCCCTCCACTTT. Amino acid sequence: CASSWRDSPLHF.

The chain carries TRBV9 and TRBJ2-5; possibly TRBD1 or TRBD2 for D (5 bases each). Germline CDR1 reads SGDLS; CDR2 reads YYNGEE. The V gene lost 4 bases and the J gene lost 7 bases, with 17 bases spanning the gap. This CDR3 comprises 14 residues. The CDR3 DNA is TGTGCCAGCAGCCTGGGGACCCCCGAGGGGACCCAGTACTTC. Translated: CASSLGTPEGTQYF. Variable domain in full (rest from reference TRBV9 and TRBJ2-5): DSGVTQTPKHLITATGQRVTLRCSPRSGDLSVYWYQQSLDQGLQFLIQYYNGEERAKGNILERFSAQQFPDLHSELNLSSLELGDSALYFCASSLGTPEGTQYFGPGTRLLVL.

This chain uses TRBV5-1 with TRBJ2-7, with D unresolved. CDR1 is SGHRS and CDR2 is YFSETQ in the germline V gene. The CDR3 has 15 amino acids. Trimming removed 4 bases from V and 2 bases from J, with 16 bases in between. The CDR3 loop is CASSTGGTETYEQYF. The CDR3 bases are TGCGCCAGCAGCACGGGCGGAACGGAGACCTACGAGCAGTACTTC.

CDR3: CASRRPEDRASTDTQYF. CDR3 bases: TGTGCCAGCAGACGGCCCGAGGACAGGGCAAGCACAGATACGCAGTATTTT. The V gene is TRBV21-1, the J gene TRBJ2-3; the listed D gene, TRBD1, was not tested against the DNA. TRBV21-1 is a recognized pseudogene. CDR3 length: 17 residues.

This chain uses TRBV6-5 with TRBJ1-2; no reliable D call. Trimming took off 0 bases at V and 7 bases at J, with 15 bases between the two ends. The CDR3 extends over 15 amino acids. The germline gives CDR1 MNHEY, CDR2 SVGAGI. The CDR3 loop is CASSYSRYLGSGYTF. The DNA for the CDR3 is TGTGCCAGCAGTTACTCGAGATACCTTGGTTCTGGCTACACCTTC.

The J gene is TRBJ2-2, the V gene TRBV6-1; 12 positions agree with TRBD2. V lost 4 bases and J lost 7; bases outside the gene matches: 4. The CDR3 has 15 residues. Germline-derived CDR1 and CDR2 are MNHNS and SASEGT. The CDR3 sequence is CASSGLAGVDGELFF. DNA of the CDR3: TGTGCCAGCAGTGGACTAGCGGGGGTAGACGGGGAGCTGTTTTTT.

This clone was observed a few times. The genes are TRBV5-5 and TRBJ1-3; D gene uncertain. V lost 3 bases and J lost 1, with 8 bases in between. Germline CDR1 is SGHKS and CDR2 is YYEKEE (reference sequence). The CDR3 loop spans 14 amino acids. CDR3 nucleotides: TGTGCCAGCAGCTCCTCACGTTCTGGAAACACCATATATTTT. Protein sequence: CASSSSRSGNTIYF. Together with reference TRBV5-5 and TRBJ1-3, the CDR3 gives the full variable domain: DAGVTQSPTHLIKTRGQQVTLRCSPISGHKSVSWYQQVLGQGPQFIFQYYEKEERGRGNFPDRFSARQFPNYSSELNVNALLLGDSALYLCASSSSRSGNTIYFGEGSWLTVV.

The CDR3, as DNA: TGTGCCAGCAGTTTAAGGGGGCCCCCCTACGAGCAGTACTTC. This gives the protein CASSLRGPPYEQYF. The chain uses TRBV28 and TRBJ2-7, with TRBD1 matching 7 bases. The CDR3 has 14 residues. Trimming cost V 2 bases and J 2 bases; bases outside gene matches: 3. The V gene's germline CDR1 is MDHEN and CDR2 SYDVKM. The whole variable domain, filled in from reference TRBV28 and TRBJ2-7, reads DVKVTQSSRYLVKRTGEKVFLECVQDMDHENMFWYRQDPGLGLRLIYFSYDVKMKEKGDIPEGYSVSREKKERFSLILESASTNQTSMYLCASSLRGPPYEQYFGPGTRLTVT.

This clone was seen a single time. The chain uses TRBV5-1 and TRBJ2-5; the match to TRBD1 covers 9 bases. The length of the CDR3 is 16 residues. Losses at the gene ends were 5 bases for V and 5 bases for J; bases not matched to a gene: 13. Germline lookup yields CDR1 SGHRS and CDR2 YFSETQ. CDR3 region: CASRVSGTGNSETQYF. As DNA, the CDR3 is TGCGCCAGCAGAGTATCCGGGACAGGGAATTCCGAGACCCAGTACTTC.

The rearrangement joins TRBV19 to TRBJ1-2; 7 positions agree with TRBD1. Per the germline V gene, CDR1 is LNHDA and CDR2 is SQIVND (reference sequence). The J segment lost 8 bases and the V segment lost 6 bases, leaving 12 bases of the junction unmatched. The CDR3 totals 14 residues. In DNA, the CDR3 is TGTGCCAGTAGCGCGGCGGGACAGCCGGGCGGCTACACCTTC. It codes for CASSAAGQPGGYTF.